The entry below describes one TCR beta chain. Germline CDR1 and CDR2: LNHDA and SQIVND (reference sequence). The CDR3 consists of 14 residues. The V end was cut by 3 bases, the J end by 3 bases, with 11 bases between. How the authors handled the data: Quantification of nucleated cells was approximated via reference gene primer amplification. Profiling relied on immunoSEQ multiplex PCR, and the TCRdb table lists in-frame clones only, not all of them. V and J calls and clone size are those listed in that table; D and trimming were worked out from the DNA. The sample contains 40,000 or so clones, about 89% of which appear only once. These data come from a study of blood T cell repertoires in COVID-19. As for the study in general: Donors in the United States, Italy and Spain gave samples during acute or convalescent COVID-19. PBMCs, B-cell-depleted T cells, or T cells provided the cDNA or gDNA that made up the material.

This receptor was taken from a human donor in a cohort sampled during active COVID-19. This chain joins TRBV19 and TRBJ1-2; D is unclear. Material for sequencing was peripheral blood. The CDR3 DNA is TGTGCCAGTAGTATTCAGGCCACCGACTATGGCTACACCTTC. It codes for CASSIQATDYGYTF.